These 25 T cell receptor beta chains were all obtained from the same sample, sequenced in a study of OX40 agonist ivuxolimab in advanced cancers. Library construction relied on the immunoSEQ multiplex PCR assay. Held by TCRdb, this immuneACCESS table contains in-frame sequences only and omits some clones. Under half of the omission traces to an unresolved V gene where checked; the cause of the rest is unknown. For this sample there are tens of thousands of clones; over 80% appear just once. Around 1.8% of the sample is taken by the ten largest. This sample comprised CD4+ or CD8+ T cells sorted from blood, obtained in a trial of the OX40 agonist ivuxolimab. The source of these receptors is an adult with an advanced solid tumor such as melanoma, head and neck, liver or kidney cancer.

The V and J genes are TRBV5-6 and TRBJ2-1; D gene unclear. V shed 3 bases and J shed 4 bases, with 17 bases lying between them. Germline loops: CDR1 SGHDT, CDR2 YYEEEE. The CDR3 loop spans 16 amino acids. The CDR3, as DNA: TGTGCCAGCAGCTCGACCCCCAGTAGTAGATACAATGAGCAGTTCTTC. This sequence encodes CASSSTPSSRYNEQFF.

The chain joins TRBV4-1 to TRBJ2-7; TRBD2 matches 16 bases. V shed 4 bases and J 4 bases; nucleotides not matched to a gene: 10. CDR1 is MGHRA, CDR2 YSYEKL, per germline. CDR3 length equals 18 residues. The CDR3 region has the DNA TGCGCCAGCAGCCGCGATTGGGGACTAGCGGGAGGGGAGTACGAGCAGTACTTC. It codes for CASSRDWGLAGGEYEQYF.

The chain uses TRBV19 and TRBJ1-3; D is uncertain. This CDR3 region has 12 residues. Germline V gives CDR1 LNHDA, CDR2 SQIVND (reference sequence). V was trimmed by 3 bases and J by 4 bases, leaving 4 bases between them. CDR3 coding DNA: TGTGCCAGTAGTATTGTGGGAAACACCATATATTTT. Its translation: CASSIVGNTIYF.

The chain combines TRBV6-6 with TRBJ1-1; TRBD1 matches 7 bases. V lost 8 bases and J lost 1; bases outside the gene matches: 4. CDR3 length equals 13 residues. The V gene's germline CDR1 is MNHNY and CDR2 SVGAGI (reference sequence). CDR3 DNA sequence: TGTGCCAGCGAGGGACAGAAGAACACTGAAGCTTTCTTT. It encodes CASEGQKNTEAFF.

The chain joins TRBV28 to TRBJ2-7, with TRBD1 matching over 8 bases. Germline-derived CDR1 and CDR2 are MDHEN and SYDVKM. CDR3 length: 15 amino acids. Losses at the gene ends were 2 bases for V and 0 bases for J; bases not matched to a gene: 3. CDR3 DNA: TGTGCCAGCAGTTTAAGGGACAGGTACTCCTACGAGCAGTACTTC. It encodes CASSLRDRYSYEQYF.

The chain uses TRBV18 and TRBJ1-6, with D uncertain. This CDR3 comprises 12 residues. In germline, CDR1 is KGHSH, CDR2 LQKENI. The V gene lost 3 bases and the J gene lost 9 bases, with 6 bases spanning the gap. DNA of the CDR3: TGTGCCAGCTCACCCCCGGGTTCACCCCTCCACTTT. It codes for CASSPPGSPLHF.

The CDR3 spells CASSPPPGDRGAFF. In nucleotides, the CDR3 is TGTGCCAGCAGCCCCCCCCCGGGGGACAGGGGGGCTTTCTTT. The chain has TRBV9 and TRBJ1-1; TRBD1 matches at 11 bases. Germline CDR1 reads SGDLS; CDR2 reads YYNGEE. V was pared by 4 bases and J by 11 bases, with 10 bases of the junction left unmatched. The CDR3 has 14 residues.

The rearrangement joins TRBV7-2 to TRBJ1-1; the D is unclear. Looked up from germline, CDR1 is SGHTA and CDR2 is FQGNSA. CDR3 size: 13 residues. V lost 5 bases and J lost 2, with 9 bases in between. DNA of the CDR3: TGTGCCAGCAGCCGGCAAGTTAACACTGAAGCTTTCTTT. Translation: CASSRQVNTEAFF.

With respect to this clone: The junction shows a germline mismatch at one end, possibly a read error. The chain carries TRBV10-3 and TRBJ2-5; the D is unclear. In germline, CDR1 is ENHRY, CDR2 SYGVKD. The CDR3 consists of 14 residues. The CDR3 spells CAISESEGQATQYF. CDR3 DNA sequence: TGTGCCATCAGTGAGTCTGAAGGGCAAGCGACCCAGTACTTC.

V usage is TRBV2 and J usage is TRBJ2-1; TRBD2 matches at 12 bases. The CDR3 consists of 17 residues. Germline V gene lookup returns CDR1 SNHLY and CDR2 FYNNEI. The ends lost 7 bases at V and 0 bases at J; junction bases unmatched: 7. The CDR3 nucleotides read TGTGCCAGCAAACGGACTAGCGGGATGAGCTCCTACAATGAGCAGTTCTTC. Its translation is CASKRTSGMSSYNEQFF.

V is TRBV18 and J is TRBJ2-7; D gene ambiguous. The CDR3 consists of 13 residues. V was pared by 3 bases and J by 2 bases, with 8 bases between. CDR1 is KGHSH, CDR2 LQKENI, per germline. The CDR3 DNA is TGTGCCAGCTCACCGCGCTCGGCCTACGAGCAGTACTTC. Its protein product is CASSPRSAYEQYF.

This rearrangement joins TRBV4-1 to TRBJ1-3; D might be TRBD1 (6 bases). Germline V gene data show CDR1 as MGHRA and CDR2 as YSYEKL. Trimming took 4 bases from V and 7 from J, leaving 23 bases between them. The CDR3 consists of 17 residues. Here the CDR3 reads CASSLEPEQGRRNTIYF. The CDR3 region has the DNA TGCGCCAGCAGCCTTGAGCCTGAACAGGGTAGGAGGAACACCATATATTTT.

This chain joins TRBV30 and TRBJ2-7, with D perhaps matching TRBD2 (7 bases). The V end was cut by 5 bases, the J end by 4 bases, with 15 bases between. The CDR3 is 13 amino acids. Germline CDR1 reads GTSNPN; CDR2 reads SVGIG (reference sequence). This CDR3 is CAWGEGGGYEQYF. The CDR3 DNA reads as TGTGCCTGGGGAGAGGGAGGGGGTTACGAGCAGTACTTC.

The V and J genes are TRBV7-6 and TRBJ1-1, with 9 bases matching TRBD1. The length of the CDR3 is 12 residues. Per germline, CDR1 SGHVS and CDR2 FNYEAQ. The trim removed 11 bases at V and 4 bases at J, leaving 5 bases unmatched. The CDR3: CAVQGASTEAFF. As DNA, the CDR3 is TGTGCCGTACAGGGGGCCAGCACTGAAGCTTTCTTT.

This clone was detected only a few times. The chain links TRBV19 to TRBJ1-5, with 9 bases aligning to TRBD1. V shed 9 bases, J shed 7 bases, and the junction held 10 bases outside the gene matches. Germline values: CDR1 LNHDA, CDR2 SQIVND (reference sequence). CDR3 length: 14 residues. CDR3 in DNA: TGTGCCAGCAGAATACAGGGGGCATCCCAGCCCCAGCATTTT. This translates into CASRIQGASQPQHF.

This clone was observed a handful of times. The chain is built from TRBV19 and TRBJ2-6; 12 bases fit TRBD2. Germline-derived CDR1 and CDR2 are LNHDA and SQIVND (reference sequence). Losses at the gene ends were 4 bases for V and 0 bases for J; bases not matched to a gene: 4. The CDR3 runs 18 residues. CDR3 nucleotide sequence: TGTGCCAGTAGTACGCTAGCGGGGGGGTCCTCTGGGGCCAACGTCCTGACTTTC. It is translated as CASSTLAGGSSGANVLTF.

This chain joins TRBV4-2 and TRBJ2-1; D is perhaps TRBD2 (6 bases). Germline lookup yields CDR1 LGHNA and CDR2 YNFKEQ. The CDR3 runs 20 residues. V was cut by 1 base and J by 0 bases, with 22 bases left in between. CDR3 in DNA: TGTGCCAGCAGCCAAGTGGGCGGTGGGGGGTCCCTTTACTCCTACAATGAGCAGTTCTTC. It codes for CASSQVGGGGSLYSYNEQFF.

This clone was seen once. The CDR3 DNA sequence: TGCGCCAGCAGCCGCGAAGGACAGGCCCCCTACGAGCAGTACTTC. This sequence encodes CASSREGQAPYEQYF. The V gene is TRBV5-1, the J gene TRBJ2-7, with 7 bases fitting TRBD1. V lost 4 bases, J lost 2 bases, and 9 bases stayed unmatched. Germline V gene data show CDR1 as SGHRS and CDR2 as YFSETQ. The CDR3 is 15 residues long. The whole variable domain, filled in from reference TRBV5-1 and TRBJ2-7, reads KAGVTQTPRYLIKTRGQQVTLSCSPISGHRSVSWYQQTPGQGLQFLFEYFSETQRNKGNFPGRFSGRQFSNSRSEMNVSTLELGDSALYLCASSREGQAPYEQYFGPGTRLTVT.

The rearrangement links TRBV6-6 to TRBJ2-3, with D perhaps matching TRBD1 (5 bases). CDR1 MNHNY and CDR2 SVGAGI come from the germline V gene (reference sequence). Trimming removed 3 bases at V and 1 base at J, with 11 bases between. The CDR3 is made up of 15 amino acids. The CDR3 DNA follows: TGTGCCAGCAGTTATAGGGGCGCCCGCACAGATACGCAGTATTTT. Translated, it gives CASSYRGARTDTQYF.

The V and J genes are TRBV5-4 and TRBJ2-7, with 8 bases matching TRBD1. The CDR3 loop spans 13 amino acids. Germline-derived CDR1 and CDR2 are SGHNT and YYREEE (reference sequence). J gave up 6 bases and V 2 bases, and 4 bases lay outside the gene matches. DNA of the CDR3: TGTGCCAGCAGCTTTGGACAGGGAGGCGAGCAGTACTTC. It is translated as CASSFGQGGEQYF. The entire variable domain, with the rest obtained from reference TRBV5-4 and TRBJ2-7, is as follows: ETGVTQSPTHLIKTRGQQVTLRCSSQSGHNTVSWYQQALGQGPQFIFQYYREEENGRGNFPPRFSGLQFPNYSSELNVNALELDDSALYLCASSFGQGGEQYFGPGTRLTVT.

The CDR3 DNA sequence: TGTGCCATCACATCGGGGAGCACAGATACGCAGTATTTT. Residues: CAITSGSTDTQYF. This sequence joins TRBV10-3 and TRBJ2-3, with TRBD2 as a possible D gene (5 bases). V lost 7 bases and J 0 bases, leaving 8 bases between the germline ends. The CDR3 is 13 amino acids. Germline-derived CDR1 and CDR2 are ENHRY and SYGVKD.

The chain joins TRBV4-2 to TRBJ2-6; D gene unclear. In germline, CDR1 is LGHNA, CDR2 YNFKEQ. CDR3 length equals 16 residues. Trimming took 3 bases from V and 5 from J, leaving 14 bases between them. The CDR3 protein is CASSQAPDLRANVLTF. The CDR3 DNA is TGTGCCAGCAGCCAGGCCCCGGATCTTAGGGCCAACGTCCTGACTTTC.

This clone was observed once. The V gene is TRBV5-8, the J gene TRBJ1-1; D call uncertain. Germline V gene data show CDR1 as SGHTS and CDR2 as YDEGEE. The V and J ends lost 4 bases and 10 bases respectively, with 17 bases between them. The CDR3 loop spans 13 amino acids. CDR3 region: CASSLPSVSRAFF. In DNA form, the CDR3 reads TGTGCCAGCAGCCTGCCATCGGTCAGTCGAGCTTTCTTT.

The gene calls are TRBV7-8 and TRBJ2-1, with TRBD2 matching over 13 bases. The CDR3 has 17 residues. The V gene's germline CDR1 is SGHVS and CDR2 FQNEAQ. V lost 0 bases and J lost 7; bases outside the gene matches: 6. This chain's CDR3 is CASSLATSGRAFNEQFF. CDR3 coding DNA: TGTGCCAGCAGCTTAGCTACTAGCGGGAGGGCCTTTAATGAGCAGTTCTTC.

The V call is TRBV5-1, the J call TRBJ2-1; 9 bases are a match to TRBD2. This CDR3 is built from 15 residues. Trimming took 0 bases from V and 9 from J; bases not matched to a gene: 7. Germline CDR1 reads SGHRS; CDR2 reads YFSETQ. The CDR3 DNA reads TGCGCCAGCAGCTTGGGCCTAGCGGGAAGGGGTGAGCAGTTCTTC. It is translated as CASSLGLAGRGEQFF.